The 12 T cell receptor beta chains below all came from one sample that was sequenced in a study of cytomegalovirus exposure and HLA in healthy donors (dated by TCRdb to about 2017). The library came from the immunoSEQ multiplex PCR assay. The multiplex PCR relied on a mix of 60 forward primers for TCR Vbeta segments and 13 reverse primers for TCR Jbeta segments. TCRdb stores this immuneACCESS table with in-frame sequences only. Part of the clones is absent; in the studies checked, under half of the shortfall reflects unresolved V genes, and no reason is known for the rest. Here the sample has roughly 110,000 clones; 60% to 75% occur a single time. The ten most abundant clones make up roughly 8% of the sample. The sequenced sample consisted of PBMCs. The receptors stem from a man aged 30 to 39 in good health and CMV-seronegative.

This clone was picked up a small number of times. The chain couples TRBV4-1 to TRBJ2-7, with D hard to call. The CDR3 is 16 residues long. From germline, CDR1 is MGHRA and CDR2 YSYEKL. Trimming shortened V by 5 bases and J by 4 bases, and 21 bases separated the two germline ends. The CDR3 spells CASSAGPSAADYEQYF. CDR3 coding DNA: TGCGCCAGCAGCGCAGGCCCCTCCGCCGCAGATTACGAGCAGTACTTC.

The rearrangement uses TRBV5-1 and TRBJ2-1; 9 bases are a match to TRBD1. V lost 0 bases to trimming and J lost 7 bases; unmatched junction nucleotides: 5. The CDR3 covers 15 residues. Per germline, CDR1 SGHRS and CDR2 YFSETQ. The CDR3 region has the DNA TGCGCCAGCAGCTTGGCACAGGGGGCGTCTAATGAGCAGTTCTTC. Translation: CASSLAQGASNEQFF.

CDR3 sequence: CASSDPHVASTDTQYF. Written as DNA, the CDR3 is TGTGCCAGCAGTGACCCCCATGTGGCTAGCACAGATACGCAGTATTTT. J is TRBJ2-3 and V is TRBV25-1, with unresolved D. Germline CDR1 reads MGHDK; CDR2 reads SYGVNS. V lost 3 bases to trimming and J lost 0 bases, with 13 bases between them. The CDR3 is 16 amino acids.

In its sample, this clone was seen a few times. The chain carries TRBV5-1 and TRBJ2-3; TRBD2 is a possible D gene (6 bases). CDR3 length equals 15 residues. The V and J ends lost 0 bases and 6 bases respectively, with 14 bases between them. Germline-derived CDR1 and CDR2 are SGHRS and YFSETQ. The CDR3 DNA sequence: TGCGCCAGCAGCTTGGCCGGGACTCTTAGGGATACGCAGTATTTT. It specifies CASSLAGTLRDTQYF.

In nucleotides, the CDR3 is TGTGCCATCAGTGAGTCTAGGACTAGCGGGGGGTCCGACGAGCAGTACTTC. It encodes CAISESRTSGGSDEQYF. V gene TRBV10-3 combines with J gene TRBJ2-7; TRBD2 aligns across 14 bases. Germline V gene lookup returns CDR1 ENHRY and CDR2 SYGVKD. J gave up 5 bases and V 0 bases, and 6 bases lay outside the gene matches. CDR3 length: 17 residues.

The chain is built from TRBV4-2 and TRBJ1-1; D not resolved. This CDR3 spans 13 amino acids. The germline gives CDR1 LGHNA, CDR2 YNFKEQ. The V end was cut by 0 bases, the J end by 1 base, with 3 bases between. CDR3 in amino acids: CASSQDRNTEAFF. CDR3 nucleotide sequence: TGTGCCAGCAGCCAAGACAGGAACACTGAAGCTTTCTTT.

The chain couples TRBV6-5 to TRBJ2-1; 11 bases map to TRBD2. CDR3 length: 15 amino acids. V lost 6 bases to trimming and J lost 4 bases; unmatched junction nucleotides: 5. The germline V gene has CDR1 MNHEY and CDR2 SVGAGI. The CDR3 region has the DNA TGTGCCAGCAGACCGGGACTAGCGGTTTACAATGAGCAGTTCTTC. Residues: CASRPGLAVYNEQFF.

The rearrangement links TRBV19 to TRBJ2-7; TRBD1 agrees at 8 bases. The CDR3 is made up of 15 amino acids. The germline gives CDR1 LNHDA, CDR2 SQIVND (reference sequence). V was clipped by 5 bases and J by 2 bases; unmatched bases: 8. This chain's CDR3 is CASSVDRGRPYEQYF. The CDR3 region has the DNA TGTGCCAGTAGTGTCGACAGGGGTAGACCCTACGAGCAGTACTTC. Using reference TRBV19 and TRBJ2-7 for the parts outside the CDR3, the full variable domain is DGGITQSPKYLFRKEGQNVTLSCEQNLNHDAMYWYRQDPGQGLRLIYYSQIVNDFQKGDIAEGYSVSREKKESFPLTVTSAQKNPTAFYLCASSVDRGRPYEQYFGPGTRLTVT.

The chain uses TRBV19 and TRBJ1-1; 8 nucleotides align to TRBD1. This CDR3 spans 12 amino acids. The V segment lost 8 bases and the J segment 6 bases; nucleotides outside the gene matches: 5. CDR1 is LNHDA and CDR2 is SQIVND in the germline V gene (reference sequence). The DNA for the CDR3 is TGTGCCAGTTCCACGGACAGGGCTGAAGCTTTCTTT. The encoded protein is CASSTDRAEAFF.

The chain combines TRBV14 with TRBJ2-7, with 10 bases identical to TRBD2. The CDR3 loop spans 16 amino acids. The germline V gene encodes CDR1 SGHDN and CDR2 FVKESK. Trimming cost V 0 bases and J 5 bases; bases outside gene matches: 7. This CDR3 reads CASSQELLAGFHEQYF. DNA of the CDR3: TGTGCCAGCAGCCAAGAATTACTAGCGGGGTTCCACGAGCAGTACTTC.

The chain links TRBV7-7 to TRBJ1-4; D is uncertain. The germline CDR1 and CDR2 sequences are SSHAT and FNYEAQ (reference sequence). CDR3 length: 16 amino acids. V was trimmed by 1 base and J by 7 bases, leaving 16 bases between them. CDR3 nucleotide sequence: TGTGCCAGCAGCTTAGGGGTTGGGCAGGAGGCTGAAAAACTGTTTTTT. Residues: CASSLGVGQEAEKLFF.

Points on this clone: In the same sample, other DNA sequences code for this CDR3. The chain recombines TRBV6-5 with TRBJ1-5; D is possibly TRBD1 (5 bases). The CDR3 extends over 14 amino acids. The germline gives CDR1 MNHEY, CDR2 SVGAGI. Deletions cut 0 bases from V and 6 bases from J, with 9 bases between. The DNA for the CDR3 is TGTGCCAGCAGTTACTCATGGGGCGGTCAGCCCCAGCATTTT. Its protein is CASSYSWGGQPQHF.